This T cell receptor (beta chain) was recovered during a study of cytomegalovirus exposure and HLA in healthy donors. Findings and limits, study-wide: An analysis done earlier found most TCR beta V segments productive about 87% or about 30% of the time. Researchers had no immune exposure information except CMV serostatus available.

Germline CDR1 is LGHNT and CDR2 is FRNRAP. The CDR3 consists of 14 residues. V trimming: 5 bases; J trimming: 6 bases; junction bases outside the gene matches: 7. A multiplex PCR was run with 60 Vbeta primers and 13 Jbeta primers. In the original processing: In a later analysis, around 10 million of approximately 80 million unique beta chains occurred in at least two donors. Data came from immunoSEQ multiplex PCR; TCRdb stores just in-frame clones and leaves some out. D and trimming were read from the DNA, whereas the V and J calls and clone size are those reported in that table. Of under 200,000 clones listed, about 62% are singletons. On this clone: Its cognate antigen is unknown.

This sequence was found in a man between 40 and 49 years old in good health and CMV-seronegative. This chain uses TRBV12-5 with TRBJ2-1; TRBD2 matches at 7 bases. Sequenced: PBMCs. CDR3 sequence (DNA): TGTGCTAGTGGTCAGACTAGCCGCGGCAATGAGCAGTTCTTC. Translation gives CASGQTSRGNEQFF.